This TCR beta chain emerged from a study of T cell responses to AZD1222 COVID-19 vaccine. With respect to this clone: Its antigen is as yet unknown.

Here immunoSEQ multiplex PCR was the method, and the copy in TCRdb shows in-frame clones only, minus some. The table records 100,000 to 150,000 clones, approximately 90% of them present only once. Per the germline V gene, CDR1 is MNHEY and CDR2 is SVGAGI. Trimming cost V 4 bases and J 3 bases; bases outside gene matches: 6. This CDR3 contains 14 residues. Study results and limitations: Reports say nearly half of spike-specific TCRs go after unmutated variant regions. Samples come after the peak T cell response, not at day 14. Spike-specific TCR depth and breadth grew after two AZD1222 doses. Possibly, clonal diversity was underestimated; donors were largely white British and included more females.

The starting material was peripheral blood, obtained on day 0 of MenACWY control vaccination. V is TRBV6-5 and J is TRBJ2-7; 7 nucleotides agree with TRBD2. This sequence originates from an adult in good health. The CDR3 nucleotides are TGTGCCAGCAGTTCCGGACTAGATTACTACGAGCAGTACTTC. It encodes CASSSGLDYYEQYF.